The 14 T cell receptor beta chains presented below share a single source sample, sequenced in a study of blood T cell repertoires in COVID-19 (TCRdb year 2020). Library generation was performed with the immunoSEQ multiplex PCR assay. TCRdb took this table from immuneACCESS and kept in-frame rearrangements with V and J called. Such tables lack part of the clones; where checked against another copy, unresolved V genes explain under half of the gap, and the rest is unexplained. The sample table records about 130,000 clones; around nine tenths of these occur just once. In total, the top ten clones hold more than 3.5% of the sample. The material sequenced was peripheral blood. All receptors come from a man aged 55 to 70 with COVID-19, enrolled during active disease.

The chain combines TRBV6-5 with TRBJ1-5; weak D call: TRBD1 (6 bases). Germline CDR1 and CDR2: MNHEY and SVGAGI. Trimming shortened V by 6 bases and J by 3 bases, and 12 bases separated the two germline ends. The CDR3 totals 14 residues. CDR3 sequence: CASRKGQSNQPQHF. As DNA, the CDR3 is TGTGCCAGCAGGAAAGGACAGTCCAATCAGCCCCAGCATTTT.

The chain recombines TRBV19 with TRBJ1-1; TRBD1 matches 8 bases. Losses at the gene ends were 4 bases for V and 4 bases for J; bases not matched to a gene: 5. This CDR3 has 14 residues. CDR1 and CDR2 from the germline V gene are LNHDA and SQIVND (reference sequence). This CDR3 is CASSTDRVGTEAFF. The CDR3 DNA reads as TGTGCCAGTAGTACGGACAGGGTTGGCACTGAAGCTTTCTTT.

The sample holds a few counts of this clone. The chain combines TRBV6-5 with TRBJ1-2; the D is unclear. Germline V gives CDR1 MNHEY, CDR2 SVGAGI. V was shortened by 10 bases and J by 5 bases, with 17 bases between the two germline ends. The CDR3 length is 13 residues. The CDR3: CAITPGQRYGYTF. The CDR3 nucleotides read TGTGCCATTACCCCCGGGCAGCGGTATGGCTACACCTTC.

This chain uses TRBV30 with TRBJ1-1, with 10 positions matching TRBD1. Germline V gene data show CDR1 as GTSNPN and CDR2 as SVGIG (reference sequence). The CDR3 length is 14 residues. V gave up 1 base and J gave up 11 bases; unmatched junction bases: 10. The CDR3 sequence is CAWSGGQGTLGAFF. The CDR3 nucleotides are TGTGCCTGGAGTGGGGGACAGGGGACCCTGGGGGCTTTCTTT.

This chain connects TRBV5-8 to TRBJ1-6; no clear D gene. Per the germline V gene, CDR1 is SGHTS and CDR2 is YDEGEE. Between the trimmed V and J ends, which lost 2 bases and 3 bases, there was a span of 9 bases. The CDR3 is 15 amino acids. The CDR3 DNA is TGTGCCAGCAGCTTTACTCCCCTCTATAATTCACCCCTCCACTTT. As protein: CASSFTPLYNSPLHF.

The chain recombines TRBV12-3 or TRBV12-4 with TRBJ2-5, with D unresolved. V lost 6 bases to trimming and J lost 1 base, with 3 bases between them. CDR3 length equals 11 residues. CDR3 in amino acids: CASSSQETQYF. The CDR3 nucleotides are TGTGCCAGCAGCTCCCAAGAGACCCAGTACTTC.

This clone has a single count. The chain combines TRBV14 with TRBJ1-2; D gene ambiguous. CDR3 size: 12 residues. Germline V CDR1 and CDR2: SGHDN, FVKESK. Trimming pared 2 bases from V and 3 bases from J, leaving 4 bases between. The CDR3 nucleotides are TGTGCCAGCAGCCAATCCTACTATGGCTACACCTTC. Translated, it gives CASSQSYYGYTF.

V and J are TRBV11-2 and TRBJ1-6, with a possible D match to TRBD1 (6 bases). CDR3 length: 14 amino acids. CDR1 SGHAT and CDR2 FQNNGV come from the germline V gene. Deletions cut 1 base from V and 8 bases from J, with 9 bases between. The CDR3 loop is CASSLGRTDSPLHF. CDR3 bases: TGTGCCAGCAGCTTAGGCAGGACAGATTCACCCCTCCACTTT.

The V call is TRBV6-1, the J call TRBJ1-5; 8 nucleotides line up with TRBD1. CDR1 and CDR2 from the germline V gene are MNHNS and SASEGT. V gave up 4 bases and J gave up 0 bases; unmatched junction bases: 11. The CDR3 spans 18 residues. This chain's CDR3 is CASSGTGSWQYSNQPQHF. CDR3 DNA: TGTGCCAGCAGTGGGACAGGGAGTTGGCAATATAGCAATCAGCCCCAGCATTTT.

CDR3 loop: CASSLGSGGAYEQYF. CDR3 bases: TGTGCCAGCAGCTTAGGTAGCGGGGGGGCCTACGAGCAGTACTTC. The genes are TRBV7-9 and TRBJ2-7, with TRBD2 matching over 11 bases. The CDR3 sequence is 15 residues long. The germline V gene encodes CDR1 SEHNR and CDR2 FQNEAQ (reference sequence). V was clipped by 1 base and J by 2 bases; unmatched bases: 1.

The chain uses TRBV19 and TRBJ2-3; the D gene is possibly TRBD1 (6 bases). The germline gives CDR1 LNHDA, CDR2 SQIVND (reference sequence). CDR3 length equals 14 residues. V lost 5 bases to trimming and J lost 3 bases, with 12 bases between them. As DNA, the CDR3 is TGTGCCAGTAGTCCAGGGGTGACGACAGATACGCAGTATTTT. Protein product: CASSPGVTTDTQYF.

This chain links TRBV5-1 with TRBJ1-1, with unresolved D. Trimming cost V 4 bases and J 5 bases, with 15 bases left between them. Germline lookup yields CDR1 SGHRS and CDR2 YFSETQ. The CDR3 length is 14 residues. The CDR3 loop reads CASSASGLGTEAFF. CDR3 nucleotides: TGCGCCAGCAGCGCCTCGGGGTTGGGGACTGAAGCTTTCTTT.

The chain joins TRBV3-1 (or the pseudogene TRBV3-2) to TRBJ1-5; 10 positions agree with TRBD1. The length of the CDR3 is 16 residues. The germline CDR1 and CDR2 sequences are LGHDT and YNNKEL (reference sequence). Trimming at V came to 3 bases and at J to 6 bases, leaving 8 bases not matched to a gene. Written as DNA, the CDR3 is TGTGCCAGCAGCCATACCCCGGGACAGGGGCCTCAGCCCCAGCATTTT. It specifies CASSHTPGQGPQPQHF.

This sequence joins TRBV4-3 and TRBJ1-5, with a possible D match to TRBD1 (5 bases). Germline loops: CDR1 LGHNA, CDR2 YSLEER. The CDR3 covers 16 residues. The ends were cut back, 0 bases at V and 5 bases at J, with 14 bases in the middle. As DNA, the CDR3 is TGCGCCAGCAGCCAAGATTGGGGCAGGGATCATCAGCCCCAGCATTTT. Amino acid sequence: CASSQDWGRDHQPQHF.